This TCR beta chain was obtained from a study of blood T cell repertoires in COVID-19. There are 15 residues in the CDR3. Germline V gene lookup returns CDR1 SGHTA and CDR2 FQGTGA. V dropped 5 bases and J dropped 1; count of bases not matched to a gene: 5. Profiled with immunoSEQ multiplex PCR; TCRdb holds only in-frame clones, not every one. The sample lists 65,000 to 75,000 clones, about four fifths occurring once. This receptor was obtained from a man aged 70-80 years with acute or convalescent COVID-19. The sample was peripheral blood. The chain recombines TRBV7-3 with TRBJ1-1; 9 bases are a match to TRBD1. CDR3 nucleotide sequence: TGTGCCAGCAGCCGATCGGGACAGGGGAACACTGAAGCTTTCTTT. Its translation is CASSRSGQGNTEAFF.